This record looks at one T cell receptor (beta chain) sequence and its context. As yet, its antigen is unknown. The data were produced by immunoSEQ multiplex PCR, yet TCRdb's version contains in-frame clones alone and is incomplete. The sample has around 80,000 clones; roughly 90% are singletons. Second-dose timings of about 4 or about 12 weeks were pooled. The data were taken from a study of T cell responses to AZD1222 COVID-19 vaccine. General study findings and limits: Scientists sampled the repertoires only once the peak T cell response had passed. It should be noted that donors were predominantly white British and more often female, and clonal diversity was possibly underestimated. Just a handful of AZD1222 recipients were seropositive at baseline.

With 6 bases removed from V and 3 bases from J, the gap between germline ends came to 14 bases. This CDR3 comprises 14 residues. The V gene's germline CDR1 is MNHEY and CDR2 SVGAGI. The chain employs TRBV6-5 and TRBJ1-1, with D unclear. The source of this sequence is an adult who received the AZD1222 COVID-19 vaccine. The material sequenced was peripheral blood, taken 28 days after the second AZD1222 dose. CDR3 bases: TGTGCCAGCAGGGACGCGTCTAGGGACACTGAAGCTTTCTTT. It yields the protein CASRDASRDTEAFF.